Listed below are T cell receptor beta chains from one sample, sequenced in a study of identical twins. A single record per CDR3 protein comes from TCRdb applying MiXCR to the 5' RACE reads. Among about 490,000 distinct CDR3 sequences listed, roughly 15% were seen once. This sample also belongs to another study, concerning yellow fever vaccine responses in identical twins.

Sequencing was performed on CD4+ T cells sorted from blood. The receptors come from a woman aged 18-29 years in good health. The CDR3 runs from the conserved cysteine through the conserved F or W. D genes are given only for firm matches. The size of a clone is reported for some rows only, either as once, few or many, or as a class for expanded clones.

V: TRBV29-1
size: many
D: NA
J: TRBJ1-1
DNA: TGCAGCGTTGACAGGGGAGGGAAGAACACTGAAGCTTTCTTT
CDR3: CSVDRGGKNTEAFF

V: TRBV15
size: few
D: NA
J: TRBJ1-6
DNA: TGTGCCACCAGCAGAGATACTGGCAGTGGTTCACCCCTCCACTTT
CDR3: CATSRDTGSGSPLHF

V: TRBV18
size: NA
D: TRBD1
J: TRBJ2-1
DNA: TGTGCCAGCTCACCGCGGGACAGGGAGTTCAATGAGCAGTTCTTC
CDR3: CASSPRDREFNEQFF

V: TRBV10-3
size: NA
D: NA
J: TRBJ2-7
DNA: TGTGCCATCAAAGGAGGGTCGGTCTACGAGCAGTACTTC
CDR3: CAIKGGSVYEQYF

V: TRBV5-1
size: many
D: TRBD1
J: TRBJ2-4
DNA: TGCGCCAGCAGTCGGACAGGGGAAGGTGGCAACATTCAGTACTTC
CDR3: CASSRTGEGGNIQYF

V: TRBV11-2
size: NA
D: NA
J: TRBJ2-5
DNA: TGTGCCAGCAGCTCGGGGGTAGGAGAGACCCAGTACTTC
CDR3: CASSSGVGETQYF

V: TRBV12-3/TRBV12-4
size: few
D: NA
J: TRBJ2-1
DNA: TGTGCCAGTAATTTACATGGCTCCTACAATGAGCAGTTCTTC
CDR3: CASNLHGSYNEQFF

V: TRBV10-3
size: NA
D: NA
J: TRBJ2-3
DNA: TGTGCCATCCGGAGGACGGGGAGTGGGGATACGCAGTATTTT
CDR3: CAIRRTGSGDTQYF

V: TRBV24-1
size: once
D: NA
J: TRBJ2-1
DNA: TGTGCCACCAGTGACGGGGACGGGAACAATGAGCAGTTCTTC
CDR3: CATSDGDGNNEQFF

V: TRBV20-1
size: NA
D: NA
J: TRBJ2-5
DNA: TGCAGTGCCTTGGACCCAGAGACCCAGTACTTC
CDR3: CSALDPETQYF

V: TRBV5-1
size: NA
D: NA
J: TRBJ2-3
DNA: TGCGCCAGCAGCCAGACAGGTGGGGATACGCAGTATTTT
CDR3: CASSQTGGDTQYF

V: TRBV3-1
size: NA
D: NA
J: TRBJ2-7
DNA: TGTGCCAGCAGCCATCCTTACGGCGAGCAGTACTTC
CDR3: CASSHPYGEQYF

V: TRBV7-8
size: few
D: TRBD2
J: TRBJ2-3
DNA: TGTGCCAGCAGCCCGGGGCGGCTAGCGGGGGTGGTCGATACGCAGTATTTT
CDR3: CASSPGRLAGVVDTQYF

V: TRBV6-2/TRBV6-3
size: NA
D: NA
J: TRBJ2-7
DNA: TGTGCCAGCAGTAAGAATCCGGGACGCACACCCTACGAGCAGTACTTC
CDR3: CASSKNPGRTPYEQYF